This T cell receptor (beta chain) was retrieved from a study of blood T cell repertoires in COVID-19. Assay: immunoSEQ multiplex PCR; the TCRdb copy retains only in-frame clones and omits some. The profile shows 220,000 or so clones, around 89% of them singletons. Those who participated ranged in age from about 18 to 89 years and resided in 24 US areas. A COVID-19 case was met by exposed participants within 2 weeks before study entry. In germline, CDR1 is SQVTM, CDR2 ANQGSEA. The V and J ends lost 4 bases and 4 bases, in that order; junction bases with no gene match: 10. The CDR3 sequence is 15 residues long.

The TCR comes from a man under 40 who had been exposed to COVID-19. The sequenced sample consisted of PBMCs or T cells enriched from blood (not recorded which). V and J are TRBV29-1 and TRBJ1-1, with TRBD1 matching over 9 bases. The CDR3 reads CSVVEQGALGTEAFF. In DNA, the CDR3 is TGCAGCGTTGTTGAACAGGGGGCGCTGGGCACTGAAGCTTTCTTT.